This paragraph covers one T cell receptor beta chain sequence. Its antigen is not identified. These data originate in a study of CD8 T cell repertoires and HIV-1 epitope variants. Study details: Separate wells received one of Twenty-five Gag or Nef variant peptides.

Study outcomes and limitations: Eight to ten TCR beta clonotypes were antigen-specific, 6 or 7 apparently recognizing autologous or escape variants.

Survey-depth immunoSEQ sequencing covered TCR beta CDR3 regions. Using immunoSEQ multiplex PCR, the repertoire was profiled, and TCRdb retains in-frame clones only, with some absent. The sample yields some 7,300 clones, 63% seen once. Sequenced input: cultured CD8+ T cells derived from PBMCs. The source is a male donor with HIV.

CDR3 loop: CASSVNDRAGDGYTF. CDR3 nucleotide sequence: TGTGCCAGCAGCGTTAACGACAGGGCCGGGGATGGCTACACCTTC. The gene calls are TRBV9 and TRBJ1-2; 7 positions agree with TRBD1. In germline, CDR1 is SGDLS, CDR2 YYNGEE. With 2 bases clipped from V and 6 bases from J, the junction kept 10 bases outside the gene matches. The CDR3 is 15 residues long.